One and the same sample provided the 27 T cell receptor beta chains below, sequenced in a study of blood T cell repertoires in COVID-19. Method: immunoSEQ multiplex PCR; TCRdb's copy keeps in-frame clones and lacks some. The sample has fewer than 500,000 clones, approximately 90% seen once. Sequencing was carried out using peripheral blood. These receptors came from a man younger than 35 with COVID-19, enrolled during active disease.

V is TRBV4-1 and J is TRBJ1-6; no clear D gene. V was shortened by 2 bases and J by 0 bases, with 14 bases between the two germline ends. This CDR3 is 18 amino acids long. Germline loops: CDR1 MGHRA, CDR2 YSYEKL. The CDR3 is CASSQKTTPSSYNSPLHF. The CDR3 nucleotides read TGCGCCAGCAGCCAAAAAACGACACCGAGCTCCTATAATTCACCCCTCCACTTT.

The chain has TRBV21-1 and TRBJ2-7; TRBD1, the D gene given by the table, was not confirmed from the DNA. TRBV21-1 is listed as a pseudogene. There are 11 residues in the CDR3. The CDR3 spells CASSSHYEQYF. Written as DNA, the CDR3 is TGTGCCAGCAGCAGTCACTACGAGCAGTACTTC.

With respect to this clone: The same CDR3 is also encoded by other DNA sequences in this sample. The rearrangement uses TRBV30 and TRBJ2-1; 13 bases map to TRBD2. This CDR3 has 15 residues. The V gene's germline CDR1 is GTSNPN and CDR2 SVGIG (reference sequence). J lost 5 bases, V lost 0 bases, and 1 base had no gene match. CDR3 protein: CAWSVGTSGNNEQFF. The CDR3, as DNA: TGTGCCTGGAGTGTAGGGACTAGCGGGAACAATGAGCAGTTCTTC. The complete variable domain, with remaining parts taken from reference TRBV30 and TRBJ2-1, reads SQTIHQWPATLVQPVGSPLSLECTVEGTSNPNLYWYRQAAGRGLQLLFYSVGIGQISSEVPQNLSASRPQDRQFILSSKKLLLSDSGFYLCAWSVGTSGNNEQFFGPGTRLTVL.

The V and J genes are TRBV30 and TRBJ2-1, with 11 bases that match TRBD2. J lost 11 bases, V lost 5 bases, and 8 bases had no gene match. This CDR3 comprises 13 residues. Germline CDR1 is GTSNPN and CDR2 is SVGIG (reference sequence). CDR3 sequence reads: CAWVSSGGNQQFF. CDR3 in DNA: TGTGCCTGGGTCTCTAGCGGGGGGAATCAGCAGTTCTTC.

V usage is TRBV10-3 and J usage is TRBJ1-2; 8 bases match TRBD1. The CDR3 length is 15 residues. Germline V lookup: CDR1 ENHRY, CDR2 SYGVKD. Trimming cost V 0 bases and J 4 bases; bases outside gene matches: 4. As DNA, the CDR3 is TGTGCCATCAGTGAGTCGGGACAGGCGATCTATGGCTACACCTTC. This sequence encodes CAISESGQAIYGYTF.

The CDR3 DNA reads as TGTGCCAGCAGCTTGCGTCTCGTAGGACAGGGATCCTACAATGAGCAGTTCTTC. It is translated as CASSLRLVGQGSYNEQFF. The chain employs TRBV5-4 and TRBJ2-1; 8 positions match TRBD1. Germline V gene lookup returns CDR1 SGHNT and CDR2 YYREEE (reference sequence). The CDR3 runs 18 residues. J was trimmed by 1 base and V by 1 base; bases with no gene match: 10.

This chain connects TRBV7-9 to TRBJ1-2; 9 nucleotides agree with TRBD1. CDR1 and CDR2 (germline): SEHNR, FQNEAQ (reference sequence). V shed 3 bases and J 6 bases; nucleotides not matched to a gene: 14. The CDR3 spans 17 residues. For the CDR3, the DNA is TGTGCCAGCAGCTTGACCCCCGGGACAGGGAAAAGTAATGGCTACACCTTC. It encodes CASSLTPGTGKSNGYTF.

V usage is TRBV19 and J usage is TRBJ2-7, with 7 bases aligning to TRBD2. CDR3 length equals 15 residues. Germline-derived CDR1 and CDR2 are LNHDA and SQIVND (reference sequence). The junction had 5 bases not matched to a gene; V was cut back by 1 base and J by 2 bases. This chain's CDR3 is CASSIASGLPYEQYF. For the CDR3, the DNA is TGTGCCAGTAGTATAGCTAGCGGCCTCCCCTACGAGCAGTACTTC. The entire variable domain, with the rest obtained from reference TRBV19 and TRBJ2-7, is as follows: DGGITQSPKYLFRKEGQNVTLSCEQNLNHDAMYWYRQDPGQGLRLIYYSQIVNDFQKGDIAEGYSVSREKKESFPLTVTSAQKNPTAFYLCASSIASGLPYEQYFGPGTRLTVT.

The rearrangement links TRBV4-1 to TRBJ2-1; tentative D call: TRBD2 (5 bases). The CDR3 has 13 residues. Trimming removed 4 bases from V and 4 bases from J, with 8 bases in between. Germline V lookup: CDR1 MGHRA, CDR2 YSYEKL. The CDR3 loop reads CASSPGMYNEQFF. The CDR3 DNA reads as TGCGCCAGCAGCCCGGGGATGTACAATGAGCAGTTCTTC.

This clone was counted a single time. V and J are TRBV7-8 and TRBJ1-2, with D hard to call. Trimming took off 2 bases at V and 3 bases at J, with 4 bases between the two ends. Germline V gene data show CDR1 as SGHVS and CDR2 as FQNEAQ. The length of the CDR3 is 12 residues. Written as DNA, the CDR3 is TGTGCCAGCAGCTTATCTTACTATGGCTACACCTTC. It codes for CASSLSYYGYTF.

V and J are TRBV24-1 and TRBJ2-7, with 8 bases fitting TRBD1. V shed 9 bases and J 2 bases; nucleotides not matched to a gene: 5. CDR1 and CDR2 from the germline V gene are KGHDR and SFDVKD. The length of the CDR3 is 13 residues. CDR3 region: CATSDRVPYEQYF. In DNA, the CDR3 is TGTGCCACCTCGGACAGGGTTCCCTACGAGCAGTACTTC.

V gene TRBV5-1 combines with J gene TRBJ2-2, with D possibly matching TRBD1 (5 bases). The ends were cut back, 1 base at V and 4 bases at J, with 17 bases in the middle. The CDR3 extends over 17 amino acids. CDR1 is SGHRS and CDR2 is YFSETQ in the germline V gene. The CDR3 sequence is CASSLFVAREGTGELFF. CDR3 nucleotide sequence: TGCGCCAGCAGCTTGTTTGTTGCCAGGGAAGGCACCGGGGAGCTGTTTTTT.

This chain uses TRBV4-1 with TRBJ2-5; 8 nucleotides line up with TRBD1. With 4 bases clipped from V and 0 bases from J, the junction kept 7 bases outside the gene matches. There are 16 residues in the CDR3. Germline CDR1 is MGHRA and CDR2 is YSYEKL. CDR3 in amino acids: CASSPIYRGNQETQYF. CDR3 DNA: TGCGCCAGCAGCCCGATTTACAGGGGGAACCAAGAGACCCAGTACTTC.

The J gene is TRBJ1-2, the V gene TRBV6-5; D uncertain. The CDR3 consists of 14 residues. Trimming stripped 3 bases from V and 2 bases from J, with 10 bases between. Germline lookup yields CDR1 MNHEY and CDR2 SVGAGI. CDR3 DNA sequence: TGTGCCAGCAGTTATGATGGGAGAAACTATGGCTACACCTTC. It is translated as CASSYDGRNYGYTF.

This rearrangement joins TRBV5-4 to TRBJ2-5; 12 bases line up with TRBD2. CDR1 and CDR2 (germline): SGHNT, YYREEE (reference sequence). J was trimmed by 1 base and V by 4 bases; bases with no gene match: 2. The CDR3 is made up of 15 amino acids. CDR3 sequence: CASSGLAGIQETQYF. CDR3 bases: TGTGCCAGCAGCGGACTAGCGGGGATCCAAGAGACCCAGTACTTC.

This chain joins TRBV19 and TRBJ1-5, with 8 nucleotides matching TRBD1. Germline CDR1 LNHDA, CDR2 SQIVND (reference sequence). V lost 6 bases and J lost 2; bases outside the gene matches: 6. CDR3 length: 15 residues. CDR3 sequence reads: CASRPTGAGNQPQHF. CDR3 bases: TGTGCCAGTAGGCCGACAGGGGCGGGCAATCAGCCCCAGCATTTT. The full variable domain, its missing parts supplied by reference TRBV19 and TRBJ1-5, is DGGITQSPKYLFRKEGQNVTLSCEQNLNHDAMYWYRQDPGQGLRLIYYSQIVNDFQKGDIAEGYSVSREKKESFPLTVTSAQKNPTAFYLCASRPTGAGNQPQHFGDGTRLSIL.

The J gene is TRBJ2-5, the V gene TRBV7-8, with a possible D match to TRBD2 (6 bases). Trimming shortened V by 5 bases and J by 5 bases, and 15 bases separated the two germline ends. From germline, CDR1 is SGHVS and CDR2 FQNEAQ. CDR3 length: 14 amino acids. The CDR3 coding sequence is TGTGCCAGCAGCCCACTTCGGGGGTGGGAGACCCAGTACTTC. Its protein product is CASSPLRGWETQYF. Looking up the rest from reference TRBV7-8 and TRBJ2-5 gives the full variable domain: GAGVSQSPRYKVAKRGQDVALRCDPISGHVSLFWYQQALGQGPEFLTYFQNEAQLDKSGLPSDRFFAERPEGSVSTLKIQRTQQEDSAVYLCASSPLRGWETQYFGPGTRLLVL.

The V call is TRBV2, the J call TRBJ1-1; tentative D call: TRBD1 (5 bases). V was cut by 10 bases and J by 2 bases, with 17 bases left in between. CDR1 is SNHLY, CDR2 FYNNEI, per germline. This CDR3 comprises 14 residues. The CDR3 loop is CATLSRALNTEAFF. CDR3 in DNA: TGTGCCACTTTATCCAGGGCGCTAAACACTGAAGCTTTCTTT.

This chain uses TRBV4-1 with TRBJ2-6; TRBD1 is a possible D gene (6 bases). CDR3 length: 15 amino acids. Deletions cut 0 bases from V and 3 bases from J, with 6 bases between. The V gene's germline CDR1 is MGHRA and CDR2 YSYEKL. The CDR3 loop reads CASSQDRGGANVLTF. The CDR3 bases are TGCGCCAGCAGCCAAGACAGGGGTGGGGCCAACGTCCTGACTTTC.

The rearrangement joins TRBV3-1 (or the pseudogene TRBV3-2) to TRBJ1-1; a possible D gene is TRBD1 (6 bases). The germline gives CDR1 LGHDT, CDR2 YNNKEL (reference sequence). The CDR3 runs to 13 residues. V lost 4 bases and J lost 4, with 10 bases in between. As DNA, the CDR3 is TGTGCCAGCAGCCCAGACAGGATCACTGAAGCTTTCTTT. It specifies CASSPDRITEAFF.

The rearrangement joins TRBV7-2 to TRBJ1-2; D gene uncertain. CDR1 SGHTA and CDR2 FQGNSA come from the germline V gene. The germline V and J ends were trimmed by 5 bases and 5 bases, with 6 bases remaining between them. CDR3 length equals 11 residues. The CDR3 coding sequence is TGTGCCAGCAGCGGAGGGTATGGCTACACCTTC. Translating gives CASSGGYGYTF. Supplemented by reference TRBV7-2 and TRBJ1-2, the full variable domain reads GAGVSQSPSNKVTEKGKDVELRCDPISGHTALYWYRQSLGQGLEFLIYFQGNSAPDKSGLPSDRFSAERTGGSVSTLTIQRTQQEDSAVYLCASSGGYGYTFGSGTRLTVV.

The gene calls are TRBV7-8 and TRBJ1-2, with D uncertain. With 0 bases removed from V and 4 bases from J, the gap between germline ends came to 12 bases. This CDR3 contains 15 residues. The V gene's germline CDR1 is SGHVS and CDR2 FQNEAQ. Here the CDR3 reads CASSLATEVGYGYTF. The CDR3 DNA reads TGTGCCAGCAGCTTAGCGACGGAGGTGGGCTATGGCTACACCTTC.

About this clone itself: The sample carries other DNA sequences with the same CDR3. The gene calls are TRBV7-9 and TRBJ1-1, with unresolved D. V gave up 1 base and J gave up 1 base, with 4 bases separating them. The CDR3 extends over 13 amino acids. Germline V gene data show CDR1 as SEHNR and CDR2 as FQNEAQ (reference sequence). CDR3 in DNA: TGTGCCAGCAGCTTAGGACAGAACACTGAAGCTTTCTTT. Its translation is CASSLGQNTEAFF.

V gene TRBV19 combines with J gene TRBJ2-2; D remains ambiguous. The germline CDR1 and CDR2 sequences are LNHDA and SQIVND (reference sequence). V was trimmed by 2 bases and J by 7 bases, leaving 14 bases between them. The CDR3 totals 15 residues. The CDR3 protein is CASSINAGSGGELFF. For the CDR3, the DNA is TGTGCCAGTAGTATAAACGCAGGTTCAGGCGGGGAGCTGTTTTTT. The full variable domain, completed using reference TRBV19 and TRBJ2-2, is DGGITQSPKYLFRKEGQNVTLSCEQNLNHDAMYWYRQDPGQGLRLIYYSQIVNDFQKGDIAEGYSVSREKKESFPLTVTSAQKNPTAFYLCASSINAGSGGELFFGEGSRLTVL.

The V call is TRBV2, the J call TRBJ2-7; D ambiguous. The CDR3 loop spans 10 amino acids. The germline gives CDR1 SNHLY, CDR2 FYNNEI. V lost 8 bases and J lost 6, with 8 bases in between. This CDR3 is CASGQREQYF. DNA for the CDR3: TGTGCCAGCGGCCAGCGCGAGCAGTACTTC.

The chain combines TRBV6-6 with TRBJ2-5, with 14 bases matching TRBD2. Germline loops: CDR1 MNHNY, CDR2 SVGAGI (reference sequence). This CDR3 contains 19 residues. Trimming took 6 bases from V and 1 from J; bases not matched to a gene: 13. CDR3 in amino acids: CASSLRGTSGGGSQETQYF. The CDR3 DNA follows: TGTGCCAGCAGCTTACGCGGGACTAGCGGGGGAGGTAGCCAAGAGACCCAGTACTTC.

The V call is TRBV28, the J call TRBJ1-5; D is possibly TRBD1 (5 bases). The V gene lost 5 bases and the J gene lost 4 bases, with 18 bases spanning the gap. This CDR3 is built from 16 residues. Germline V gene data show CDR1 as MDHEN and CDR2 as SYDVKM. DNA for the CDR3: TGTGCCAGCAGTCGCCTGGGGGAGGGGCTGAATCAGCCCCAGCATTTT. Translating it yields CASSRLGEGLNQPQHF. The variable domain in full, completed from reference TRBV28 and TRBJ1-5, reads DVKVTQSSRYLVKRTGEKVFLECVQDMDHENMFWYRQDPGLGLRLIYFSYDVKMKEKGDIPEGYSVSREKKERFSLILESASTNQTSMYLCASSRLGEGLNQPQHFGDGTRLSIL.